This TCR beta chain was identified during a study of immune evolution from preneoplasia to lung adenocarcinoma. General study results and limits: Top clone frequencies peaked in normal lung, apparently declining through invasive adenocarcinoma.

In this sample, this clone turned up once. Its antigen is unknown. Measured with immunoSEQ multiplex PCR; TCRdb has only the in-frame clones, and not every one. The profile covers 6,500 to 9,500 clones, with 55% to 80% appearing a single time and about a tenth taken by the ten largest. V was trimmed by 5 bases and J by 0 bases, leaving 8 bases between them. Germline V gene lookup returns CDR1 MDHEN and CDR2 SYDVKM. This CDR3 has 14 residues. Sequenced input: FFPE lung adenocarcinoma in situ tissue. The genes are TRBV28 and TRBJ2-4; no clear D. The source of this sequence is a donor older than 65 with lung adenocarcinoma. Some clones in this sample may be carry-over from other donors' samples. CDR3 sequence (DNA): TGTGCCAGCAGTCCCGATCTAGCCAAAAACATTCAGTACTTC. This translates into CASSPDLAKNIQYF. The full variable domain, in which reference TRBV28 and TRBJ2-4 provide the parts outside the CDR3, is DVKVTQSSRYLVKRTGEKVFLECVQDMDHENMFWYRQDPGLGLRLIYFSYDVKMKEKGDIPEGYSVSREKKERFSLILESASTNQTSMYLCASSPDLAKNIQYFGAGTRLSVL.